These 29 T cell receptor beta chains came from one sample sequenced in a study of control samples from healthy donors and cancer patients. Sequencing was performed with immunoSEQ multiplex PCR; in TCRdb, only in-frame clones are kept and a portion is missing. The repertoire holds about 100,000 clones, with more than 85% as singletons. The sample consisted of blood. These receptors originate from a woman in her 50s in good health.

On this clone: Within the sample, other DNA sequences also encode this same CDR3. V usage is TRBV11-3 and J usage is TRBJ1-1; D gene unclear. Germline CDR1 is SGHNT and CDR2 is YENEEA. The CDR3 covers 13 residues. The V end lost 3 bases, the J end lost 1 base, and 6 bases lay between the germline ends. The CDR3 nucleotides read TGTGCCAGCAGCTTGGGAAGGAACACTGAAGCTTTCTTT. This gives the protein CASSLGRNTEAFF.

The J gene is TRBJ1-1, the V gene TRBV28; tentative D call: TRBD1 (5 bases). The CDR3 sequence is 12 residues long. Germline V gene data show CDR1 as MDHEN and CDR2 as SYDVKM. V was shortened by 3 bases and J by 6 bases, with 8 bases between the two germline ends. CDR3 sequence: CASSLRGSEAFF. As DNA, the CDR3 is TGTGCCAGCAGTTTGAGGGGCTCTGAAGCTTTCTTT.

The rearrangement uses TRBV1 and TRBJ1-1; the D segment call TRBD1 is taken from the table without a DNA check. TRBV1 is marked as a pseudogene. CDR3 length: 18 amino acids. CDR3 sequence reads: CTSSQDFKGTGGFTEAFF. The CDR3, as DNA: TGCACCAGCAGCCAAGACTTTAAGGGGACAGGGGGCTTCACTGAAGCTTTCTTT.

V gene TRBV5-6 combines with J gene TRBJ1-1; D ambiguous. Trimming took 4 bases from V and 1 from J, leaving 11 bases between them. The CDR3 loop spans 14 amino acids. Germline lookup yields CDR1 SGHDT and CDR2 YYEEEE. The CDR3 region is CASSPGWANTEAFF. Here the CDR3 DNA reads TGTGCCAGCAGCCCGGGGTGGGCGAACACTGAAGCTTTCTTT.

The rearrangement uses TRBV6-4 and TRBJ2-1; 8 bases are shared with TRBD2. Trimming at V came to 4 bases and at J to 3 bases, leaving 8 bases not matched to a gene. The CDR3 length is 16 residues. CDR1 is MRHNA, CDR2 SNTAGT, per germline. CDR3 sequence reads: CASSVEGSGVYNEQFF. Written as DNA, the CDR3 is TGTGCCAGCAGTGTGGAGGGTAGCGGGGTCTACAATGAGCAGTTCTTC.

This clone was seen just once. The rearrangement links TRBV7-3 to TRBJ1-1; no reliable D call. In germline, CDR1 is SGHTA, CDR2 FQGTGA. There are 14 residues in the CDR3. The V gene lost 0 bases and the J gene lost 6 bases, with 11 bases spanning the gap. The CDR3 loop is CASSLTPRVAEAFF. Written as DNA, the CDR3 is TGTGCCAGCAGCTTAACCCCCAGAGTTGCTGAAGCTTTCTTT.

The chain links TRBV6-5 to TRBJ2-1; no clear D gene. The V end lost 4 bases, the J end lost 4 bases, and 2 bases lay between the germline ends. The CDR3 spans 11 residues. Germline CDR1 and CDR2: MNHEY and SVGAGI. For the CDR3, the DNA is TGTGCCAGCAGTTTATACAATGAGCAGTTCTTC. Translation: CASSLYNEQFF.

This rearrangement joins TRBV6-5 to TRBJ1-1; unclear D gene. The germline V and J ends were trimmed by 6 bases and 0 bases, with 8 bases remaining between them. The CDR3 totals 13 residues. From germline, CDR1 is MNHEY and CDR2 SVGAGI. The CDR3 DNA is TGTGCCAGCAGCACACGGGTGAACACTGAAGCTTTCTTT. This gives the protein CASSTRVNTEAFF.

The gene calls are TRBV7-2 and TRBJ2-4, with a weak D call TRBD2 (6 bases). The CDR3 runs to 16 residues. The V and J ends lost 2 bases and 0 bases respectively, with 11 bases between them. The V gene's germline CDR1 is SGHTA and CDR2 FQGNSA. The chain's CDR3 is CASSLMLATAKNIQYF. Here the CDR3 DNA reads TGTGCCAGCAGCTTAATGCTAGCGACAGCCAAAAACATTCAGTACTTC.

This chain joins TRBV6-5 and TRBJ1-1; the D is unclear. Trimming cost V 6 bases and J 0 bases, with 8 bases left between them. The germline CDR1 and CDR2 sequences are MNHEY and SVGAGI. This CDR3 region has 13 residues. CDR3 residues: CASSKSMNTEAFF. In DNA, the CDR3 is TGTGCCAGCAGCAAATCTATGAACACTGAAGCTTTCTTT.

This chain joins TRBV9 and TRBJ2-1; D unresolved. The CDR3 length is 14 residues. The V end lost 2 bases, the J end lost 6 bases, and 12 bases lay between the germline ends. CDR1 is SGDLS and CDR2 is YYNGEE in the germline V gene. CDR3: CASSVGNLANEQFF. CDR3 bases: TGTGCCAGCAGCGTCGGCAATTTGGCCAATGAGCAGTTCTTC.

This clone was counted once. For the CDR3, the DNA is TGTGCCAGCAGGAAGGGTCCCAACACTGAAGCTTTCTTT. It yields the protein CASRKGPNTEAFF. The gene calls are TRBV6-5 and TRBJ1-1; D uncertain. The CDR3 is 13 residues long. Germline CDR1 MNHEY, CDR2 SVGAGI. Between the trimmed V and J ends, which lost 6 bases and 2 bases, there was a span of 10 bases.

The chain links TRBV6-1 to TRBJ1-2; D remains unclear. V was clipped by 2 bases and J by 4 bases, with 14 bases between them. Germline CDR1 MNHNS, CDR2 SASEGT. This CDR3 is 15 amino acids long. The CDR3 DNA reads TGTGCCAGCAGTGAATTTGGGGATTTTAGCTATGGCTACACCTTC. Encoded protein: CASSEFGDFSYGYTF.

The chain carries TRBV6-5 and TRBJ2-3; D uncertain. The CDR3 is made up of 13 amino acids. With 0 bases removed from V and 5 bases from J, the gap between germline ends came to 6 bases. Germline CDR1 MNHEY, CDR2 SVGAGI. The CDR3 region is CASSYSSRDTQYF. Written as DNA, the CDR3 is TGTGCCAGCAGTTACTCGAGTAGAGATACGCAGTATTTT.

This chain connects TRBV20-1 to TRBJ1-2; D not resolved. V was pared by 2 bases and J by 3 bases, with 1 base between. Per germline, CDR1 DFQATT and CDR2 SNEGSKA (reference sequence). This CDR3 has 10 amino acids. The CDR3 region is CSARHYGYTF. CDR3 nucleotide sequence: TGCAGTGCTAGACACTATGGCTACACCTTC.

This chain links TRBV27 with TRBJ1-5; 9 bases align to TRBD1. With 0 bases clipped from V and 10 bases from J, the junction kept 7 bases outside the gene matches. Germline assignment: CDR1 MNHEY and CDR2 SMNVEV (reference sequence). The CDR3 has 15 residues. The CDR3 loop is CASSLSGTGKVPQHF. In nucleotides, the CDR3 is TGTGCCAGCAGTTTATCTGGGACAGGGAAGGTACCCCAGCATTTT.

This rearrangement joins TRBV6-4 to TRBJ2-2; TRBD1 matches 9 bases. V lost 6 bases to trimming and J lost 4 bases; unmatched junction nucleotides: 6. The CDR3 runs to 15 residues. The germline V gene has CDR1 MRHNA and CDR2 SNTAGT. In DNA, the CDR3 is TGTGCCAGCAGGAAGACAGGGGGAGGCACCGGGGAGCTGTTTTTT. Translation gives CASRKTGGGTGELFF.

The rearrangement links TRBV4-3 to TRBJ1-5; 7 nucleotides line up with TRBD1. CDR1 and CDR2 (germline): LGHNA, YSLEER. Trimming took 1 base from V and 0 from J; bases not matched to a gene: 0. This CDR3 comprises 15 residues. Here the CDR3 reads CASSQGTGSNQPQHF. The CDR3 DNA reads TGCGCCAGCAGCCAAGGGACAGGTAGCAATCAGCCCCAGCATTTT.

The chain is built from TRBV4-1 and TRBJ2-1; a weak D match, TRBD2 (6 bases). V dropped 3 bases and J dropped 7 bases, with 22 bases sitting between them. The CDR3 length is 17 residues. CDR1 and CDR2 (germline): MGHRA, YSYEKL. CDR3 protein: CASSQANLGLLPNEQFF. The CDR3 DNA reads TGCGCCAGCAGCCAGGCTAACTTGGGACTCCTACCGAATGAGCAGTTCTTC.

The chain joins TRBV2 to TRBJ2-7; D is ambiguous. This CDR3 comprises 14 residues. Germline CDR1 is SNHLY and CDR2 is FYNNEI. CDR3 sequence reads: CASSEAQVSYEQYV. CDR3 coding DNA: TGTGCCAGCAGCGAAGCGCAGGTCTCCTACGAGCAGTACGTC.

The rearrangement joins TRBV5-1 to TRBJ2-6, with a possible D match to TRBD1 (5 bases). Trimming left V 7 bases short and J 0 bases short, with 14 bases between. CDR1 and CDR2 (germline): SGHRS, YFSETQ. CDR3 length: 16 amino acids. The CDR3 here is CASGPQGNSGANVLTF. In DNA form, the CDR3 reads TGCGCCAGCGGCCCGCAGGGTAACTCTGGGGCCAACGTCCTGACTTTC.

V is TRBV11-2 and J is TRBJ1-1; 8 bases line up with TRBD1. Germline V gene lookup returns CDR1 SGHAT and CDR2 FQNNGV. The junction had 6 bases not matched to a gene; V was cut back by 4 bases and J by 5 bases. The CDR3 is made up of 14 amino acids. The CDR3 reads CASSSDRGRTEAFF. As DNA, the CDR3 is TGTGCCAGCAGCTCCGACAGGGGTAGGACTGAAGCTTTCTTT. The entire variable domain, with the rest obtained from reference TRBV11-2 and TRBJ1-1, is as follows: EAGVAQSPRYKIIEKRQSVAFWCNPISGHATLYWYQQILGQGPKLLIQFQNNGVVDDSQLPKDRFSAERLKGVDSTLKIQPAKLEDSAVYLCASSSDRGRTEAFFGQGTRLTVV.

This clone was observed a few times. The chain employs TRBV7-8 and TRBJ1-3, with D tentatively TRBD1 (6 bases). In germline, CDR1 is SGHVS, CDR2 FQNEAQ. The CDR3 covers 15 residues. The ends were cut back, 6 bases at V and 3 bases at J, with 15 bases in the middle. The CDR3 is CASRLTGSDGNTIYF. The CDR3 nucleotides are TGTGCCAGCAGATTAACAGGGTCGGATGGAAACACCATATATTTT.

Concerning this clone itself: This may come from a read error, since a much larger clone is one base off. The V gene is TRBV15, the J gene TRBJ2-5; a possible D gene is TRBD1 (5 bases). The CDR3 has 17 residues. Germline CDR1 reads LNHNV; CDR2 reads YYDKDF (reference sequence). The CDR3 coding sequence is TGTGCCACCAGCAGAGATTATATGAGGACAACCAAAGAGGCCCAGTACTTC. Translating it yields CATSRDYMRTTKEAQYF.

In its sample, this clone was seen once. V usage is TRBV7-4 and J usage is TRBJ2-2; D may be TRBD2 (5 bases). This CDR3 is 17 amino acids long. V lost 6 bases to trimming and J lost 7 bases, with 24 bases between them. Per germline, CDR1 SGHVT and CDR2 SQSDAQ. The CDR3 here is CASRPTVSLALGGELFF. CDR3 bases: TGTGCCAGCAGACCGACGGTGAGTCTAGCTCTGGGCGGGGAGCTGTTTTTT.

This sequence joins TRBV6-5 and TRBJ2-3; D possibly corresponds to TRBD1 (6 bases). The CDR3 has 15 residues. Trimming pared 5 bases from V and 3 bases from J, leaving 15 bases between. CDR1 and CDR2 (germline): MNHEY, SVGAGI. This CDR3 reads CASSPRVQGTDTQYF. The DNA for the CDR3 is TGTGCCAGCAGTCCCCGGGTCCAGGGGACAGATACGCAGTATTTT.

The chain carries TRBV3-1 (or the pseudogene TRBV3-2) and TRBJ2-5; TRBD2 matches at 9 bases. Trimming took 7 bases from V and 7 from J; bases not matched to a gene: 7. This CDR3 has 13 amino acids. Germline-derived CDR1 and CDR2 are LGHDT and YNNKEL (reference sequence). In nucleotides, the CDR3 is TGTGCCAGCAAACTTAGCGGGGGTGGGACCCAGTACTTC. Residues: CASKLSGGGTQYF.

The chain carries TRBV5-5 and TRBJ1-2; 8 positions agree with TRBD1. The germline CDR1 and CDR2 sequences are SGHKS and YYEKEE (reference sequence). The CDR3 is 13 amino acids. After removal of 1 base from V and 4 bases from J, the junction contained 0 bases not matched to a gene. The CDR3 loop reads CASSLQGAYGYTF. In DNA form, the CDR3 reads TGTGCCAGCAGCTTGCAGGGGGCCTATGGCTACACCTTC.

J is TRBJ1-2 and V is TRBV2; D is uncertain. The germline gives CDR1 SNHLY, CDR2 FYNNEI. With 4 bases removed from V and 8 bases from J, the gap between germline ends came to 11 bases. This CDR3 has 12 amino acids. CDR3 sequence reads: CASSASGSGYTF. In DNA, the CDR3 is TGTGCCAGCAGTGCCTCGGGGAGCGGCTACACCTTC.